Following are 13 T cell receptor beta chains from one sample sequenced in a study of OX40 agonist ivuxolimab in advanced cancers. Receptor libraries were prepared by the immunoSEQ multiplex PCR assay. TCRdb re-hosts the immuneACCESS table, in-frame sequences only. Its copies lack some clones; in the studies checked, an unresolved V gene accounts for under half of them, and the cause for the rest is not known. This sample comprises some 64,000 clones, 91% of them detected only once. Clones ranked in the top ten supply around 19% of the sample. The sequences come from CD4+ or CD8+ T cells sorted from blood, collected in a trial of the OX40 agonist ivuxolimab. These receptors came from an adult with an advanced solid tumor such as melanoma, head and neck, liver or kidney cancer.

The chain is built from TRBV5-1 and TRBJ2-7; D remains ambiguous. The length of the CDR3 is 14 residues. Trimming cost V 4 bases and J 5 bases, with 16 bases left between them. Germline V lookup: CDR1 SGHRS, CDR2 YFSETQ. In DNA form, the CDR3 reads TGCGCCAGCAGCCTCAATGGGCCCGTCGACGAGCAGTACTTC. Translating it yields CASSLNGPVDEQYF.

This clone appeared once. J is TRBJ2-3 and V is TRBV27, with TRBD2 identical over 9 bases. The germline gives CDR1 MNHEY, CDR2 SMNVEV (reference sequence). V trimming: 5 bases; J trimming: 2 bases; junction bases outside the gene matches: 8. The CDR3 extends over 16 amino acids. The CDR3 here is CASSLSLAGLTDTQYF. DNA for the CDR3: TGTGCCAGCAGTCTCTCGCTAGCGGGGCTCACAGATACGCAGTATTTT.

The CDR3 DNA is TGTGCCAGCAGTGAATGGCCAGATTACGAGCAGTACTTC. Protein: CASSEWPDYEQYF. V gene TRBV25-1 combines with J gene TRBJ2-7, with no clear D. The V gene's germline CDR1 is MGHDK and CDR2 SYGVNS. V was clipped by 1 base and J by 4 bases, with 8 bases between them. The CDR3 is 13 amino acids.

This clone showed up just once. This chain links TRBV5-4 with TRBJ1-1; D call uncertain. Germline CDR1 SGHNT, CDR2 YYREEE (reference sequence). The length of the CDR3 is 12 residues. V was pared by 5 bases and J by 5 bases, with 10 bases between. CDR3 amino acids: CASSPDGTEAFF. The CDR3, as DNA: TGTGCCAGCAGTCCTGACGGAACTGAAGCTTTCTTT.

The chain recombines TRBV19 with TRBJ2-7; tentative D call: TRBD1 (5 bases). The CDR3 extends over 14 amino acids. The V and J ends lost 1 base and 4 bases respectively, with 11 bases between them. The V gene's germline CDR1 is LNHDA and CDR2 SQIVND (reference sequence). The CDR3 region has the DNA TGTGCCAGTAGTATAGTTACAGGCCCTTACGAGCAGTACTTC. This translates into CASSIVTGPYEQYF.

This chain connects TRBV30 to TRBJ1-2, with D maybe TRBD1 (5 bases). V was shortened by 3 bases and J by 7 bases, with 12 bases between the two germline ends. This CDR3 is 12 amino acids long. Per germline, CDR1 GTSNPN and CDR2 SVGIG (reference sequence). The CDR3 region has the DNA TGTGCCTGGAGACCGGGGCGCGGTGGCTACACCTTC. This translates into CAWRPGRGGYTF.

The J gene is TRBJ1-5, the V gene TRBV9, with 12 bases matching TRBD1. CDR1 is SGDLS, CDR2 YYNGEE, per germline. The CDR3 runs 15 residues. J gave up 6 bases and V 2 bases, and 3 bases lay outside the gene matches. For the CDR3, the DNA is TGTGCCAGCAGCGTCGGGACAGGGGGCAGTCAGCCCCAGCATTTT. Translation: CASSVGTGGSQPQHF.

This clone was counted once. The chain links TRBV15 to TRBJ2-2; D assignment may be TRBD1 or TRBD2 (5 bases each). The CDR3 is 14 residues long. Trimming took 4 bases from V and 7 from J, leaving 13 bases between them. Germline CDR1 reads LNHNV; CDR2 reads YYDKDF (reference sequence). CDR3 region: CATSTRDGLGELFF. CDR3 nucleotide sequence: TGTGCCACCAGCACCCGGGACGGCCTCGGGGAGCTGTTTTTT.

This clone was seen once. The CDR3 bases are TGTGCCAGCAGTGAAAGGGGTGTTAACTATGGCTACACCTTC. This translates into CASSERGVNYGYTF. The genes are TRBV6-1 and TRBJ1-2; D might be TRBD1 (5 bases). Germline values: CDR1 MNHNS, CDR2 SASEGT. This CDR3 region has 14 residues. V gave up 2 bases and J gave up 1 base, with 8 bases separating them.

The chain recombines TRBV19 with TRBJ1-2, with a tentative D call TRBD1 (6 bases). This CDR3 is 16 amino acids long. The germline CDR1 and CDR2 sequences are LNHDA and SQIVND (reference sequence). The ends were cut back, 3 bases at V and 3 bases at J, with 17 bases in the middle. The DNA of the CDR3 is TGTGCCAGTAGTATCTCTATAGGGGGATTGGACTATGGCTACACCTTC. Translation: CASSISIGGLDYGYTF.

The chain has TRBV27 and TRBJ2-1; 13 nucleotides agree with TRBD2. Trimming took 5 bases from V and 2 from J; bases not matched to a gene: 3. Germline V gives CDR1 MNHEY, CDR2 SMNVEV (reference sequence). This CDR3 spans 16 amino acids. The CDR3 sequence is CASSVTSGGAYNEQFF. Here the CDR3 DNA reads TGTGCCAGCAGTGTCACTAGCGGGGGGGCCTACAATGAGCAGTTCTTC.

This rearrangement joins TRBV6-6 to TRBJ2-1; 10 bases are a match to TRBD2. Trimming removed 8 bases from V and 7 bases from J; junction bases left unmatched: 5. The germline V gene encodes CDR1 MNHNY and CDR2 SVGAGI (reference sequence). The CDR3 sequence is 13 residues long. The CDR3 DNA reads TGTGCCAGCGTAATAGCGGGGGGTAATGAGCAGTTCTTC. It translates to CASVIAGGNEQFF.

The chain combines TRBV13 with TRBJ2-3; D gene unclear. Trimming stripped 5 bases from V and 0 bases from J, with 6 bases between. This CDR3 is built from 13 residues. Germline V gives CDR1 PRHDT, CDR2 FYEKMQ (reference sequence). CDR3 coding DNA: TGTGCCAGCAGCCAAATAAGCACAGATACGCAGTATTTT. Translating it yields CASSQISTDTQYF.